These T cell receptor beta chains were read from a single sample in a study of shared clonotypes between healthy human individuals. Data came from immunoSEQ multiplex PCR; TCRdb stores just in-frame clones and leaves some out. The data show 600,000 to 700,000 clones, roughly 73% seen once. Sequencing used memory CD4+ T cells sorted from blood. All receptors derive from a woman in her 30s in good health. The CDR3 runs from the conserved cysteine through the conserved F or W. Each record gives: D gene, V gene, CDR3 length, CDR3 protein. The D gene is left open where the match is weak.

.	TRBV5-1	13	CASRGTGPGEQYF
.	TRBV7-2	14	CASSLQEGSEKLFF
.	TRBV5-6	15	CASSLVGRRGDEQYF
TRBD2	TRBV9	16	CASSVVSGSGGNEQFF
.	TRBV5-1	15	CASSLAGTYSYEQYF
.	TRBV28	12	CASSIATSEQYF
TRBD1	TRBV28	15	CASSNGQGKTYGYTF
TRBD1	TRBV4-2	17	CASSPHQRAGGLDEQYF
TRBD2	TRBV18	15	CASSPLTSGDYEQYF
TRBD1	TRBV6-1	14	CASSERGQLPAYTF
.	TRBV7-9	14	CASSDLGEGQPQHF
.	TRBV19	14	CASSISGLHTEAFF
.	TRBV27	13	CASSSTVWETQYF
.	TRBV7-8	13	CASSVQDVYGYTF
.	TRBV21-1	14	CASSKVYVNQPQHF